Below, 30 T cell receptor beta chains from the same sample are listed, as sequenced in a study of T cells after yellow fever vaccination. TCRdb redid the calling of the 5' RACE reads with MiXCR, one entry per CDR3 protein. The table records more than 80,000 distinct CDR3 sequences, about 6% of them present only once. The specimen was CD8+ T cells sorted from PBMCs, collected 10 days after the yellow fever booster vaccination. The receptor source for this set is a young man who received the YFV17D yellow fever vaccine.

This rearrangement joins TRBV4-3 to TRBJ1-2; 7 bases are shared with TRBD1. From germline, CDR1 is LGHNA and CDR2 YSLEER. Trimming took 4 bases from V and 6 from J; bases not matched to a gene: 8. CDR3 length: 14 residues. The CDR3 protein is CASSLEGGGDGYTF. CDR3 nucleotides: TGCGCCAGCAGCCTCGAGGGAGGGGGCGATGGCTACACCTTC.

The gene calls are TRBV3-1 and TRBJ2-3; 11 bases fit TRBD2. With V trimmed by 3 bases and J by 2 bases, 13 bases remained unmatched. CDR1 and CDR2 (germline): LGHDT, YNNKEL (reference sequence). There are 19 residues in the CDR3. In DNA form, the CDR3 reads TGTGCCAGCAGCCAGCTACGAATCCATAGCGGGGGGGCCACAGATACGCAGTATTTT. Protein: CASSQLRIHSGGATDTQYF.

The chain combines TRBV29-1 with TRBJ1-2, with a possible D match to TRBD1 (5 bases). V was clipped by 5 bases and J by 8 bases, with 15 bases between them. This CDR3 is 12 amino acids long. Per the germline V gene, CDR1 is SQVTM and CDR2 is ANQGSEA. CDR3 bases: TGCAGCGTTCACGGTCAGGGTGGCGGCTACACCTTC. It translates to CSVHGQGGGYTF.

The V and J genes are TRBV6-5 and TRBJ2-7; TRBD1 agrees at 7 bases. Germline loops: CDR1 MNHEY, CDR2 SVGAGI. Unmatched junction bases numbered 5, after V lost 3 bases and J lost 0 bases. The CDR3 sequence is 15 residues long. The CDR3: CASSYLGQYSYEQYF. The CDR3 coding sequence is TGTGCCAGCAGTTATTTGGGACAGTACTCCTACGAGCAGTACTTC.

This clonotype has more than one count but fewer than ten. The chain has TRBV6-1 and TRBJ2-5; 7 nucleotides match TRBD1. This CDR3 region has 15 residues. After removal of 5 bases from V and 7 bases from J, the junction contained 13 bases not matched to a gene. Germline loops: CDR1 MNHNS, CDR2 SASEGT. DNA of the CDR3: TGTGCCAGCAGTCCTTATACAGGGGCTGGGGGGACCCAGTACTTC. Its translation is CASSPYTGAGGTQYF.

This clonotype was seen a few times. This chain joins TRBV5-6 and TRBJ2-7, with a possible D match to TRBD1 (6 bases). This CDR3 is built from 16 residues. CDR1 and CDR2 from the germline V gene are SGHDT and YYEEEE. V dropped 3 bases and J dropped 0 bases, with 16 bases sitting between them. CDR3 coding DNA: TGTGCCAGCAGCTCTACAAGACAGGTCAGCTCCTACGAGCAGTACTTC. It encodes CASSSTRQVSSYEQYF.

The chain links TRBV20-1 to TRBJ2-3, with no clear D. Germline V lookup: CDR1 DFQATT, CDR2 SNEGSKA (reference sequence). V was pared by 0 bases and J by 1 base, with 14 bases between. The CDR3 sequence is 16 residues long. The CDR3 is CSARDWPSLRTDTQYF. The CDR3, as DNA: TGCAGTGCTAGAGATTGGCCTAGTTTACGCACAGATACGCAGTATTTT.

At least ten counts were recorded for this clonotype. V is TRBV7-2 and J is TRBJ2-1; D unclear. CDR1 and CDR2 (germline): SGHTA, FQGNSA. Trimming pared 1 base from V and 12 bases from J, leaving 4 bases between. This CDR3 has 10 residues. CDR3 in amino acids: CASSLVLQFF. CDR3 coding DNA: TGTGCCAGCAGCTTAGTCTTGCAGTTCTTC.

This clonotype was observed a few times. This chain links TRBV5-1 with TRBJ2-4; perhaps TRBD2 as D (5 bases). Trimming stripped 0 bases from V and 8 bases from J, with 12 bases between. Germline CDR1 is SGHRS and CDR2 is YFSETQ. This CDR3 region has 14 residues. The CDR3 loop is CASSLDLPGYIQYF. The CDR3 DNA is TGCGCCAGCAGCTTGGATCTCCCGGGGTACATTCAGTACTTC.

V and J are TRBV7-2 and TRBJ1-2; TRBD1 matches at 8 bases. Germline CDR1 is SGHTA and CDR2 is FQGNSA. Losses at the gene ends were 5 bases for V and 1 base for J; bases not matched to a gene: 12. This CDR3 comprises 17 residues. The CDR3 DNA is TGTGCCAGCAGCCCCTCGGACAGGGAGTTTCGTAACTATGGCTACACCTTC. It translates to CASSPSDREFRNYGYTF.

This clonotype was seen more than once but under ten times. V usage is TRBV20-1 and J usage is TRBJ2-1, with D tentatively TRBD2 (6 bases). The CDR3 spans 15 residues. Germline values: CDR1 DFQATT, CDR2 SNEGSKA (reference sequence). V lost 3 bases to trimming and J lost 5 bases, with 17 bases between them. CDR3 residues: CSARSVGGVNNEQFF. The CDR3 DNA is TGCAGTGCTAGGTCCGTCGGGGGAGTAAACAATGAGCAGTTCTTC.

The J gene is TRBJ2-7, the V gene TRBV5-1; 11 bases agree with TRBD1. Trimming cost V 4 bases and J 7 bases; bases outside gene matches: 25. CDR1 and CDR2 (germline): SGHRS, YFSETQ. The CDR3 totals 20 residues. The CDR3: CASSPDSGTLWGQGVNEQYV. The CDR3 DNA reads as TGCGCCAGCAGCCCCGACAGTGGAACATTGTGGGGACAGGGGGTGAATGAGCAGTACGTC.

This clonotype occurred a few times. The chain has TRBV7-8 and TRBJ1-3, with 7 nucleotides matching TRBD1. Unmatched junction bases numbered 4, after V lost 1 base and J lost 4 bases. Germline values: CDR1 SGHVS, CDR2 FQNEAQ. There are 15 residues in the CDR3. The DNA for the CDR3 is TGTGCCAGCAGCTTAGACAGGGGCCGGGGAAACACCATATATTTT. This codes for CASSLDRGRGNTIYF.

This clonotype was seen ten or more times. The V call is TRBV5-1, the J call TRBJ1-1; D may be TRBD1 (5 bases). The germline gives CDR1 SGHRS, CDR2 YFSETQ. Trimming took off 1 base at V and 3 bases at J, with 10 bases between the two ends. The length of the CDR3 is 14 residues. CDR3 bases: TGCGCCAGCAGCTTGTATGGGGGAGACACTGAAGCTTTCTTT. It is translated as CASSLYGGDTEAFF.

This clonotype occurred a few times. This chain joins TRBV12-3 or TRBV12-4 and TRBJ2-2; TRBD2 matches at 12 bases. CDR3 size: 16 residues. Germline trimming cut 6 bases from V and 5 bases from J; bases unmatched to any gene: 7. The CDR3 here is CASRTSSGGATGELFF. The CDR3 DNA reads as TGTGCCAGCAGGACCTCTAGCGGGGGGGCAACCGGGGAGCTGTTTTTT.

This clonotype was seen repeatedly, ten times or more. The V and J genes are TRBV9 and TRBJ2-1, with D possibly matching TRBD2 (5 bases). There are 15 residues in the CDR3. V lost 0 bases and J 2 bases, leaving 9 bases between the germline ends. Germline V gene data show CDR1 as SGDLS and CDR2 as YYNGEE. CDR3 bases: TGTGCCAGCAGCGTAGCGGGGAGTACCTACAATGAGCAGTTCTTC. Translated, it gives CASSVAGSTYNEQFF.

The table lists this clonotype with many counts. The chain joins TRBV6-2 or TRBV6-3 to TRBJ2-2; D perhaps matches TRBD2 (6 bases). V lost 5 bases, J lost 2 bases, and 15 bases lay in between. The CDR3 extends over 16 amino acids. The V gene's germline CDR1 is MNHEY and CDR2 SVGEGT. CDR3: CASSARRGLNTGELFF. The CDR3 DNA follows: TGTGCCAGCAGTGCCCGGCGGGGCCTTAACACCGGGGAGCTGTTTTTT.

In this sample, this clonotype turned up a few times. This rearrangement joins TRBV7-9 to TRBJ1-2; no reliable D call. The CDR3 spans 13 residues. V lost 4 bases, J lost 8 bases, and 14 bases lay in between. Germline CDR1 and CDR2: SEHNR and FQNEAQ (reference sequence). The CDR3 sequence is CASSSRPVRGYTF. The CDR3 DNA reads TGTGCCAGCAGCTCGCGCCCCGTTCGGGGCTACACCTTC.

The V and J genes are TRBV3-1 and TRBJ2-5, with 8 positions matching TRBD2. Germline V gives CDR1 LGHDT, CDR2 YNNKEL (reference sequence). The CDR3 has 15 residues. The V and J ends lost 11 bases and 3 bases, in that order; junction bases with no gene match: 14. DNA for the CDR3: TGTGCCGTCCACAACCAGGCGGGGGGAGAAGAGACCCAGTACTTC. This sequence encodes CAVHNQAGGEETQYF.

This clonotype was observed many times. This chain joins TRBV4-1 and TRBJ1-3; no clear D. Per the germline V gene, CDR1 is MGHRA and CDR2 is YSYEKL. V was trimmed by 1 base and J by 0 bases, leaving 7 bases between them. The CDR3 runs 15 residues. Here the CDR3 DNA reads TGCGCCAGCAGCCAAGTCCGGTCCTCTGGAAACACCATATATTTT. Its protein product is CASSQVRSSGNTIYF.

The rearrangement links TRBV27 to TRBJ2-7, with 8 bases lining up with TRBD2. The CDR3 loop spans 14 amino acids. Germline trimming cut 10 bases from V and 4 bases from J; bases unmatched to any gene: 12. Germline V CDR1 and CDR2: MNHEY, SMNVEV (reference sequence). CDR3 amino acids: CAIPPRGGGYEQYV. CDR3 nucleotides: TGTGCCATCCCTCCCCGGGGGGGAGGGTACGAGCAGTACGTC.

The chain couples TRBV12-3 or TRBV12-4 to TRBJ2-1; 15 bases map to TRBD2. CDR3 length: 18 amino acids. The J segment lost 0 bases and the V segment lost 6 bases, leaving 6 bases of the junction unmatched. The CDR3 is CASRGLAGGPSSYNEQFF. The CDR3 coding sequence is TGTGCCAGCAGGGGACTAGCGGGGGGCCCAAGCTCCTACAATGAGCAGTTCTTC.

This clonotype has more than one count but fewer than ten. The chain couples TRBV12-3 or TRBV12-4 to TRBJ2-7; weak D call: TRBD2 (5 bases). The CDR3 extends over 12 amino acids. V was cut by 4 bases and J by 3 bases, with 7 bases left in between. This CDR3 reads CASSSGGYEQYF. For the CDR3, the DNA is TGTGCCAGCAGTTCTGGAGGCTACGAGCAGTACTTC.

V and J are TRBV27 and TRBJ1-2; D is unresolved. The CDR3 length is 12 residues. The V gene lost 6 bases and the J gene lost 8 bases, with 13 bases spanning the gap. Germline values: CDR1 MNHEY, CDR2 SMNVEV (reference sequence). The CDR3 loop is CASSPDLSGYTF. In DNA form, the CDR3 reads TGTGCCAGCAGCCCAGACCTATCGGGCTACACCTTC.

The sample holds a few counts of this clonotype. The V and J genes are TRBV6-2 or TRBV6-3 and TRBJ1-1, with D possibly TRBD1 on 5 matching bases. Germline V gives CDR1 MNHEY, CDR2 SVGEGT. The length of the CDR3 is 16 residues. Deletions cut 0 bases from V and 6 bases from J, with 17 bases between. CDR3 sequence reads: CASSYSVAGLRAEAFF. CDR3 bases: TGTGCCAGCAGTTACTCCGTTGCAGGGCTTCGAGCTGAAGCTTTCTTT.

The chain has TRBV7-6 and TRBJ2-6; D may be TRBD2 (5 bases). V dropped 5 bases and J dropped 0 bases, with 11 bases sitting between them. The germline CDR1 and CDR2 sequences are SGHVS and FNYEAQ. The CDR3 has 16 amino acids. The CDR3 protein is CASSPEVVSGANVLTF. The DNA for the CDR3 is TGTGCCAGCAGCCCGGAGGTGGTCTCTGGGGCCAACGTCCTGACTTTC.

This clonotype has only a few counts. The chain links TRBV12-3 or TRBV12-4 to TRBJ2-3, with D unclear. This CDR3 contains 14 residues. V was trimmed by 6 bases and J by 1 base, leaving 11 bases between them. The CDR3 here is CASSRQVGTDTQYF. DNA of the CDR3: TGTGCCAGCAGCCGCCAAGTAGGCACAGATACGCAGTATTTT.

This clonotype has just a few counts. V is TRBV7-6 and J is TRBJ2-2; D gene unclear. The germline V and J ends were trimmed by 5 bases and 3 bases, with 7 bases remaining between them. The V gene's germline CDR1 is SGHVS and CDR2 FNYEAQ. This CDR3 region has 13 residues. The CDR3 loop is CASSQQDTGELFF. The CDR3 DNA reads TGTGCCAGCAGCCAACAAGACACCGGGGAGCTGTTTTTT.

This clonotype was seen only a few times. V and J are TRBV14 and TRBJ1-2; 11 nucleotides agree with TRBD1. The germline gives CDR1 SGHDN, CDR2 FVKESK. The V gene end was trimmed by 1 base and the J gene end by 6 bases; junction bases not matched to a gene: 7. This CDR3 spans 16 amino acids. The DNA of the CDR3 is TGTGCCAGCAGCCAAGCCGGGACAGGGGGTGAAAATGGCTACACCTTC. This encodes CASSQAGTGGENGYTF.

This clonotype was detected a few times. This sequence joins TRBV7-3 and TRBJ2-1, with D unclear. The ends were cut back, 3 bases at V and 5 bases at J, with 8 bases in the middle. Looked up from germline, CDR1 is SGHTA and CDR2 is FQGTGA. The CDR3 is made up of 13 amino acids. The CDR3 protein is CASSFSSNNEQFF. The CDR3 DNA sequence: TGTGCCAGCAGCTTCTCATCAAACAATGAGCAGTTCTTC.